The 26 T cell receptor beta chains listed next were all sequenced from one sample in a study of follicular helper T cells after annual influenza vaccination. Sequenced by immunoSEQ multiplex PCR; TCRdb stores in-frame clones only, minus some. The table includes about 10,000 clones, roughly four fifths detected once. Time point defined: 2014-2015 season, 7 days after vaccination. The source material was CXCR5- memory CD4+ T cells sorted from blood, sampled 7 days after influenza vaccination. Every receptor here comes from an adult who received the influenza vaccine.

The chain is built from TRBV4-2 and TRBJ1-1; 7 nucleotides agree with TRBD1. The V segment lost 0 bases and the J segment 0 bases; nucleotides outside the gene matches: 10. The CDR3 runs 18 residues. Germline CDR1 reads LGHNA; CDR2 reads YNFKEQ. CDR3 sequence reads: CASSQEEGAARMNTEAFF. The CDR3 coding sequence is TGTGCCAGCAGCCAAGAGGAGGGGGCGGCTAGGATGAACACTGAAGCTTTCTTT.

This chain connects TRBV5-1 to TRBJ2-7, with D maybe TRBD2 (6 bases). V lost 3 bases and J 3 bases, leaving 16 bases between the germline ends. The length of the CDR3 is 15 residues. Germline CDR1 reads SGHRS; CDR2 reads YFSETQ. The CDR3 DNA reads as TGCGCCAGCAGCTCCGCCGGGGGAAGGGGCTACGAGCAGTACTTC. Amino acids: CASSSAGGRGYEQYF.

This chain connects TRBV30 to TRBJ1-5, with D maybe TRBD1 (6 bases). CDR1 and CDR2 (germline): GTSNPN, SVGIG (reference sequence). The CDR3 has 13 residues. Deletions cut 4 bases from V and 2 bases from J, with 9 bases between. The CDR3 loop reads CAWTGDRNQPQHF. The CDR3 nucleotides read TGTGCCTGGACAGGGGACCGCAATCAGCCCCAGCATTTT.

The chain links TRBV9 to TRBJ2-3, with 7 bases lining up with TRBD2. The CDR3 covers 14 residues. With 4 bases clipped from V and 3 bases from J, the junction kept 5 bases outside the gene matches. Germline CDR1 SGDLS, CDR2 YYNGEE. The CDR3 here is CASSSGEGTDTQYF. The DNA of the CDR3 is TGTGCCAGCAGCAGCGGGGAGGGGACAGATACGCAGTATTTT.

The rearrangement uses TRBV6-6 and TRBJ1-1, with 10 bases lining up with TRBD1. Losses at the gene ends were 5 bases for V and 1 base for J; bases not matched to a gene: 7. This CDR3 is 16 amino acids long. Germline V gene sequence: CDR1 MNHNY, CDR2 SVGAGI (reference sequence). The CDR3 sequence: CASSLGQGVTNTEAFF. DNA of the CDR3: TGTGCCAGCAGTCTCGGACAGGGGGTAACGAACACTGAAGCTTTCTTT.

With regard to this clone: One end of the junction varies from germline; a read error may be responsible. The chain uses TRBV5-8 and TRBJ1-1; D possibly corresponds to TRBD1 (5 bases). CDR3 length: 12 residues. The V gene's germline CDR1 is SGHTS and CDR2 YDEGEE. The CDR3 is CASSHRDGQALF. The CDR3 DNA is TGTGCCAGCAGCCACCGGGACGGTCAAGCTCTCTTT.

This clone was counted a few times. The chain carries TRBV28 and TRBJ1-5, with 8 bases identical to TRBD1. J was trimmed by 5 bases and V by 5 bases; bases with no gene match: 8. Germline CDR1 and CDR2: MDHEN and SYDVKM. The CDR3 spans 15 residues. CDR3 in amino acids: CASSRTGTGHQPQHF. The CDR3 coding sequence is TGTGCCAGCAGTCGCACCGGGACAGGCCATCAGCCCCAGCATTTT.

J is TRBJ2-1 and V is TRBV4-1, with 11 bases identical to TRBD2. CDR1 and CDR2 (germline): MGHRA, YSYEKL. The CDR3 covers 14 residues. The ends lost 0 bases at V and 8 bases at J; junction bases unmatched: 0. This CDR3 is CASSQELAGDEQFF. In DNA, the CDR3 is TGCGCCAGCAGCCAAGAACTAGCGGGGGATGAGCAGTTCTTC.

This clone was detected a few times. The chain uses TRBV11-3 and TRBJ2-3; D gene uncertain. Trimming stripped 0 bases from V and 6 bases from J, with 4 bases between. The V gene's germline CDR1 is SGHNT and CDR2 YENEEA. The CDR3 runs 12 residues. CDR3 region: CASSLDQDTQYF. In DNA form, the CDR3 reads TGTGCCAGCAGCTTAGATCAGGATACGCAGTATTTT.

This CDR3 is CASSQVVIPGQRVPCSNQPQHF. The CDR3 region has the DNA TGCGCCAGCAGTCAAGTCGTTATCCCGGGACAGAGGGTTCCTTGTAGCAATCAGCCCCAGCATTTT. The chain is built from TRBV23-1 and TRBJ1-5; TRBD1 matches at 7 bases. TRBV23-1 carries the ORF label, with uncertain function. V was pared by 2 bases and J by 0 bases, with 22 bases of the junction left unmatched. This CDR3 spans 22 amino acids.

The V and J genes are TRBV28 and TRBJ1-5, with D hard to call. Germline CDR1 MDHEN, CDR2 SYDVKM. Trimming shortened V by 6 bases and J by 0 bases, and 15 bases separated the two germline ends. CDR3 length: 16 amino acids. In DNA, the CDR3 is TGTGCCAGCAGCCGTATGGGGTCCTATAGCAATCAGCCCCAGCATTTT. Amino acid sequence: CASSRMGSYSNQPQHF.

V usage is TRBV19 and J usage is TRBJ1-5, with a weak D call TRBD1 (5 bases). This CDR3 has 15 residues. In germline, CDR1 is LNHDA, CDR2 SQIVND (reference sequence). Trimming removed 1 base at V and 2 bases at J, with 9 bases between. The CDR3 nucleotides are TGTGCCAGTAGTATAGGGGGACTGGGCAATCAGCCCCAGCATTTT. Translated: CASSIGGLGNQPQHF.

The CDR3 nucleotides read TGTGCCAGCAGCGTAGGCAGGGACCAAGAGACCCAGTACTTC. It translates to CASSVGRDQETQYF. V is TRBV9 and J is TRBJ2-5, with D maybe TRBD1 (5 bases). V gave up 0 bases and J gave up 0 bases, with 6 bases separating them. The germline V gene has CDR1 SGDLS and CDR2 YYNGEE. This CDR3 region has 14 residues.

This clone appeared a few times. The V call is TRBV27, the J call TRBJ2-7; TRBD1 matches 7 bases. This CDR3 has 13 residues. V was clipped by 5 bases and J by 7 bases; unmatched bases: 8. CDR1 is MNHEY and CDR2 is SMNVEV in the germline V gene (reference sequence). The CDR3 DNA follows: TGTGCCAGCAGTCGCGCCCGGGACAGTGAGCAGTACTTC. Amino acids: CASSRARDSEQYF.

The rearrangement links TRBV2 to TRBJ2-3; 7 bases fit TRBD1. Germline values: CDR1 SNHLY, CDR2 FYNNEI. Unmatched junction bases numbered 12, after V lost 6 bases and J lost 12 bases. The CDR3 runs to 13 residues. Here the CDR3 DNA reads TGTGCCAGCAGCGCTAGGGGGCCCCTCCACCAGTATTTT. This gives the protein CASSARGPLHQYF.

This clone has just a few counts. This chain connects TRBV18 to TRBJ1-1, with no clear D. CDR1 KGHSH and CDR2 LQKENI come from the germline V gene. The CDR3 has 13 amino acids. The V and J ends lost 3 bases and 1 base respectively, with 6 bases between them. The CDR3 spells CASSPMANTEAFF. The CDR3 DNA reads TGTGCCAGCTCACCCATGGCGAACACTGAAGCTTTCTTT.

This chain joins TRBV19 and TRBJ2-1, with D hard to call. CDR3 size: 12 residues. Looked up from germline, CDR1 is LNHDA and CDR2 is SQIVND (reference sequence). V shed 2 bases and J shed 10 bases, with 9 bases lying between them. CDR3 amino acids: CASSINPGEQFF. The CDR3 DNA reads TGTGCCAGTAGTATAAACCCCGGGGAGCAGTTCTTC. Filled out from reference TRBV19 and TRBJ2-1, the complete variable domain reads DGGITQSPKYLFRKEGQNVTLSCEQNLNHDAMYWYRQDPGQGLRLIYYSQIVNDFQKGDIAEGYSVSREKKESFPLTVTSAQKNPTAFYLCASSINPGEQFFGPGTRLTVL.

The V and J genes are TRBV30 and TRBJ2-7; 7 bases align to TRBD1. CDR1 GTSNPN and CDR2 SVGIG come from the germline V gene (reference sequence). The CDR3 runs to 14 residues. The V gene end was trimmed by 4 bases and the J gene end by 3 bases; junction bases not matched to a gene: 9. CDR3 nucleotide sequence: TGTGCCTGGACCAAAGACAGGGCTTTCTACGAGCAGTACTTC. It encodes CAWTKDRAFYEQYF.

Notes on this clone: An end of the junction differs from the germline gene, which may be a read error. The CDR3, as DNA: TGTGCCAGCAGTAAAGCCGAGACTAGCGGGAGAACCTACGAGCAGTACTTC. Protein product: CASSKAETSGRTYEQYF. The gene calls are TRBV6-1 and TRBJ2-7; 12 nucleotides agree with TRBD2. Germline CDR1 is MNHNS and CDR2 is SASEGT. The CDR3 has 17 residues.

The chain recombines TRBV5-5 with TRBJ2-1; TRBD2 agrees at 15 bases. This CDR3 region has 18 residues. V lost 4 bases, J lost 1 base, and 6 bases stayed unmatched. Germline CDR1 and CDR2: SGHKS and YYEKEE (reference sequence). CDR3 amino acids: CASSAGLAGGPSYNEQFF. DNA of the CDR3: TGTGCCAGCAGCGCCGGACTAGCGGGAGGGCCTTCCTACAATGAGCAGTTCTTC.

This clone has only one observation. The CDR3 region is CASSLSDSRRTGELFF. The CDR3 DNA follows: TGCGCCAGCAGCTTGTCCGACAGTCGACGCACCGGGGAGCTGTTTTTT. This sequence joins TRBV5-1 and TRBJ2-2; TRBD1 might be the D (5 bases). Trimming took 1 base from V and 4 from J, leaving 14 bases between them. The V gene's germline CDR1 is SGHRS and CDR2 YFSETQ. The CDR3 length is 16 residues.

This chain joins TRBV19 and TRBJ2-7, with D uncertain. Trimming took off 0 bases at V and 4 bases at J, with 4 bases between the two ends. CDR3 size: 12 residues. CDR1 and CDR2 (germline): LNHDA, SQIVND (reference sequence). The CDR3 DNA is TGTGCCAGTAGTATAGAGGGATACGAGCAGTACTTC. Its protein is CASSIEGYEQYF.

This chain joins TRBV28 and TRBJ2-5; 7 bases are a match to TRBD1. With 3 bases clipped from V and 4 bases from J, the junction kept 5 bases outside the gene matches. The CDR3 is made up of 14 amino acids. CDR1 is MDHEN and CDR2 is SYDVKM in the germline V gene. For the CDR3, the DNA is TGTGCCAGCAGTTTTAAGGGGGCGGGAGAGACCCAGTACTTC. This gives the protein CASSFKGAGETQYF.

The chain couples TRBV7-2 to TRBJ2-7; D gene ambiguous. CDR3 length equals 11 residues. The germline gives CDR1 SGHTA, CDR2 FQGNSA. The germline V and J ends were trimmed by 5 bases and 1 base, with 3 bases remaining between them. CDR3 sequence reads: CASSESYEQYF. In DNA, the CDR3 is TGTGCCAGCAGCGAGTCCTACGAGCAGTACTTC. Supplemented by reference TRBV7-2 and TRBJ2-7, the full variable domain reads GAGVSQSPSNKVTEKGKDVELRCDPISGHTALYWYRQSLGQGLEFLIYFQGNSAPDKSGLPSDRFSAERTGGSVSTLTIQRTQQEDSAVYLCASSESYEQYFGPGTRLTVT.

This chain uses TRBV19 with TRBJ1-5; D gene unclear. With 6 bases removed from V and 5 bases from J, the gap between germline ends came to 8 bases. Germline CDR1 reads LNHDA; CDR2 reads SQIVND (reference sequence). This CDR3 contains 12 residues. The chain's CDR3 is CASSLQYQPQHF. The CDR3 DNA sequence: TGTGCCAGTAGCCTACAATATCAGCCCCAGCATTTT.

The chain's CDR3 is CATTPAGGTDTQYF. CDR3 nucleotides: TGCGCCACCACCCCAGCGGGAGGGACGGATACGCAGTATTTT. The chain combines TRBV5-1 with TRBJ2-3; 10 positions agree with TRBD2. CDR1 is SGHRS, CDR2 YFSETQ, per germline. V was pared by 9 bases and J by 6 bases, with 10 bases of the junction left unmatched. CDR3 length: 14 residues.